This T cell receptor beta chain was obtained from a study of cytomegalovirus exposure and HLA in healthy donors. The study ran its PCR with 60 Vbeta and 13 Jbeta primers. This table comes from immunoSEQ multiplex PCR, and its TCRdb copy is limited to in-frame clones, with some not included. Among roughly 80,000 clones, about 71% were seen once, and the ten largest hold 7% to 8.5%. This clone was seen only once. CDR3 size: 11 residues. Deletions cut 8 bases from V and 1 base from J, with 8 bases between. Germline V lookup: CDR1 SQVTM, CDR2 ANQGSEA. This TCR derives from a woman aged 40 to 50 in good health and CMV-seronegative. The sequenced sample consisted of PBMCs. The chain couples TRBV29-1 to TRBJ2-5; D call uncertain. CDR3 residues: CSPPSQETQYF. The CDR3 DNA follows: TGCAGCCCCCCCAGCCAAGAGACCCAGTACTTC.